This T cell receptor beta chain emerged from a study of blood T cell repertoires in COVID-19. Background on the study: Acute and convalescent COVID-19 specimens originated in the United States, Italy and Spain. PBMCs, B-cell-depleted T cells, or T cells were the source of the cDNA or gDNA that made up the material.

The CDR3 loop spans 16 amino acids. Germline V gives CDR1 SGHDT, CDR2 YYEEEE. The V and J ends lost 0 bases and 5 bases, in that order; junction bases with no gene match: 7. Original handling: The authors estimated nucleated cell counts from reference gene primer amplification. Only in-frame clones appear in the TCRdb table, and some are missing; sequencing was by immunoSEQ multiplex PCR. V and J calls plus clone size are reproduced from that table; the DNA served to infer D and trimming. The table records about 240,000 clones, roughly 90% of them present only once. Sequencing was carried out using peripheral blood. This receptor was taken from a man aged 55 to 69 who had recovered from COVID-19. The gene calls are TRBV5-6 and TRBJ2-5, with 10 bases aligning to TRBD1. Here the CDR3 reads CASSLELTGGWETQYF. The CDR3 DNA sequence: TGTGCCAGCAGCTTGGAATTGACAGGGGGCTGGGAGACCCAGTACTTC.